The clone carrying this TCR beta chain was observed a single time. This specimen comes from a study of blood T cell repertoires in COVID-19. This CDR3 region has 15 residues. Germline V lookup: CDR1 SGHAT, CDR2 FQNNGV. Trimming at V came to 8 bases and at J to 3 bases, leaving 6 bases not matched to a gene. Donors in Cohort 3 counted as recovered after two negative PCRs, clearance, or symptom resolution. The method was immunoSEQ multiplex PCR; TCRdb's version includes in-frame clones alone and lacks a portion of them. The data contain about 470,000 clones, 87% of them singletons. The rearrangement uses TRBV11-2 and TRBJ2-7; 14 nucleotides align to TRBD2. The source of this sequence is a young woman who had recovered from COVID-19. The specimen was PBMCs or T cells enriched from blood (not recorded which). CDR3 sequence: CASRGLAGGFYEQYF. The CDR3 DNA reads TGTGCCAGCCGCGGACTAGCGGGGGGATTCTACGAGCAGTACTTC.